Sequencing of this T cell receptor beta chain was carried out in a study of T cells after yellow fever vaccination (dated by TCRdb to between 2019 and 2020). In terms of the full investigation: The SMART-Seq v4 Ultra Low Input RNA kit was used to prepare libraries from fractions with low cell numbers. To follow T-cell clones before and after primary and booster YFV17D yellow fever vaccination, bulk TCR alpha and beta repertoires were sequenced over time. Two healthy male donors, one aged 18 to 30 and one aged 30 to 39 years, were included in the cohort. Bulk PBMC replicates and cell subsets were isolated from blood drawn at multiple timepoints before and after both primary and secondary immunization. Overall results and qualifications from the work: Computational filtering was needed because FACS-sorted repertoires could contain abundant contaminating clonotypes from the bulk population. Compared with the primary T-cell response, the secondary T-cell response was faster but weaker, reaching its peak on day 5 rather than on day 15. After the booster, most of the clones that had expanded following primary vaccination were detected again (roughly 97% of CD4 and roughly 88% of CD8), which suggests that memory was broadly maintained. A small fraction of clonotypes appeared in both the CD4 and CD8 compartments, likely as a result of convergent recombination. Because only two donors were included in the study, the extent to which the findings can be generalized is limited.

TCR cDNA was synthesized by 5'RACE template switching, which introduced a universal primer site and unique molecular identifiers. Priming of cDNA synthesis was performed from both the TCR alpha and TCR beta constant segments. Library amplification used two PCR steps, and the second PCR step added sample barcodes and sequencing adapters. Sequencing of libraries was performed on Illumina HiSeq 2500 (2x100 bp) or NovaSeq (2x150 bp). From the authors' description of their analysis: MIGEC handled demultiplexing of reads and collapsing into UMI consensus sequences, while MiXCR performed V(D)J alignment. Using edgeR on replicate PBMC samples, clonotypes were called vaccine-responding if FDR was below 0.01 and the log2 fold change was above 5 up to day 15. CD4 or CD8 identity was assigned to each bulk clonotype according to whether the clonotype was present at higher abundance in the sequenced CD4 repertoire or the sequenced CD8 repertoire. In-frame beta chains were kept once TCRdb had trimmed the public reads at Q25 with fastp and called clones with MiXCR. Every entry covers one CDR3 protein and lists the most common genes and DNA from its rows. It is TCRdb's table, rather than the study itself, that gives the V and J calls and clone size. The sample table lists some 160,000 distinct CDR3 sequences, 6% to 7.5% of them with a count of one. The ten largest clonotypes hold 2.5% of the sample.

There are many counts of this clonotype. It lacks a known antigen. Base qualities are not provided; no much larger clone lies one nucleotide away. The sample's treatment or condition label, in plain terms: live attenuated yellow fever vaccine strain. A standard Ficoll-Paque protocol was used to isolate PBMCs from peripheral blood. Dynabeads CD4 and CD8 positive selection kits were used to isolate the CD4 and CD8 T-cell fractions. TriZol was used to extract RNA from bulk PBMCs, CD4 and CD8 fractions, and dextramer-positive and dextramer-negative fractions. Via the germline V gene, CDR1 is SGHRS and CDR2 YFSETQ. The V end gives up 3 bases and the J end 4 bases, leaving 5 bases in the junction not matched to a gene. The CDR3 runs 15 amino acids, cysteine and phenylalanine included. Only the CDR3 DNA stays, 45 bases, in frame from base 1.

The sequence links TRBV5-1 to TRBJ2-2; 8 nucleotides in the junction match TRBD2. The TCR sequence derives from a man in his late teens or twenties who received the YFV17D yellow fever vaccine. The specimen was CD4+ T cells sorted from PBMCs, collected 5 to 6 days after the first yellow fever vaccination. The CDR3 loop reads CASSSAGTSTGELFF. Read as DNA, the sequence is TGCGCCAGCAGCTCGGCCGGGACTAGCACCGGGGAGCTGTTTTTT.